The 24 T cell receptor beta chains below were found in one sample sequenced in a study of T cell changes during pregnancy in multiple sclerosis. Using immunoSEQ multiplex PCR, the repertoire was profiled, and TCRdb retains in-frame clones only, with some absent. This sample has approximately 100,000 clones, with roughly 92% found just once. The sequencing here drew on peripheral blood, taken in the second trimester of pregnancy. The receptors stem from a female donor with multiple sclerosis, enrolled in a pregnancy study.

This chain joins TRBV5-1 and TRBJ1-6; no definite D call. V shed 4 bases and J shed 7 bases, with 15 bases lying between them. Germline CDR1 and CDR2: SGHRS and YFSETQ. CDR3 length: 15 amino acids. For the CDR3, the DNA is TGCGCCAGCAGCAACCAACAGATAAGGAATTCACCCCTCCACTTT. As protein: CASSNQQIRNSPLHF.

The chain carries TRBV10-3 and TRBJ2-7, with D possibly matching TRBD2 (7 bases). Germline V gene data show CDR1 as ENHRY and CDR2 as SYGVKD. Trimming pared 0 bases from V and 4 bases from J, leaving 19 bases between. This CDR3 has 17 residues. CDR3 loop: CAISESTRGAQIYEQYF. In DNA form, the CDR3 reads TGTGCCATCAGTGAGTCGACCCGGGGGGCCCAGATATACGAGCAGTACTTC.

The V call is TRBV6-1, the J call TRBJ1-4; D uncertain. CDR1 and CDR2 (germline): MNHNS, SASEGT. The CDR3 is made up of 14 amino acids. Trimming removed 1 base from V and 8 bases from J, with 11 bases in between. The CDR3 spells CASSEDGQSEKLFF. CDR3 in DNA: TGTGCCAGCAGTGAAGATGGGCAGAGCGAAAAACTGTTTTTT.

The rearrangement uses TRBV5-4 and TRBJ1-1; no definite D call. The germline V gene encodes CDR1 SGHNT and CDR2 YYREEE (reference sequence). The CDR3 covers 16 residues. Trimming shortened V by 4 bases and J by 4 bases, and 20 bases separated the two germline ends. Here the CDR3 DNA reads TGTGCCAGCAGCGGGGAGACCGGGAGCCGGGGCACTGAAGCTTTCTTT. Translation: CASSGETGSRGTEAFF.

This rearrangement joins TRBV18 to TRBJ1-1; TRBD1 aligns across 7 bases. V shed 4 bases, J shed 0 bases, and the junction held 5 bases outside the gene matches. This CDR3 comprises 15 residues. Germline V gives CDR1 KGHSH, CDR2 LQKENI. CDR3: CASSLRQGMNTEAFF. For the CDR3, the DNA is TGTGCCAGCTCACTCCGACAGGGAATGAACACTGAAGCTTTCTTT.

The chain links TRBV6-5 to TRBJ2-5, with a tentative D call TRBD1 (5 bases). This CDR3 has 13 residues. V was shortened by 5 bases and J by 3 bases, with 10 bases between the two germline ends. Germline lookup yields CDR1 MNHEY and CDR2 SVGAGI. CDR3 sequence (DNA): TGTGCCAGCAGTAAACAGGTCAAAGAGACCCAGTACTTC. Translation gives CASSKQVKETQYF.

The rearrangement uses TRBV9 and TRBJ2-3; 7 bases match TRBD2. CDR3 length: 17 amino acids. Germline CDR1 reads SGDLS; CDR2 reads YYNGEE. Trimming took 5 bases from V and 6 from J; bases not matched to a gene: 18. The CDR3, as DNA: TGTGCCAGCAGTCTCTCGAGGCGGCTAGCGGAATGGGATACGCAGTATTTT. It codes for CASSLSRRLAEWDTQYF.

J is TRBJ1-4 and V is TRBV2; 7 nucleotides align to TRBD1. Germline lookup yields CDR1 SNHLY and CDR2 FYNNEI. The length of the CDR3 is 19 residues. V dropped 1 base and J dropped 0; count of bases not matched to a gene: 11. The CDR3 region is CASSEVWTGLLATNEKLFF. Written as DNA, the CDR3 is TGTGCCAGCAGTGAAGTATGGACAGGCCTACTTGCAACTAATGAAAAACTGTTTTTT.

In this sample, this clone turned up once. V is TRBV6-6 and J is TRBJ2-3; 9 bases align to TRBD2. Trimming at V came to 0 bases and at J to 10 bases, leaving 11 bases not matched to a gene. Germline CDR1 and CDR2: MNHNY and SVGAGI (reference sequence). The CDR3 runs 16 residues. The CDR3 DNA is TGTGCCAGCAGTTACTCGTCTAGCGGGATCAGGGGGGCGCAGTATTTT. Amino acid sequence: CASSYSSSGIRGAQYF.

V is TRBV19 and J is TRBJ1-1, with TRBD1 identical over 9 bases. Looked up from germline, CDR1 is LNHDA and CDR2 is SQIVND (reference sequence). The trim removed 1 base at V and 2 bases at J, leaving 5 bases unmatched. This CDR3 has 16 residues. CDR3 sequence reads: CASSIGRDRENTEAFF. The CDR3 DNA is TGTGCCAGTAGTATAGGGCGGGACAGGGAAAACACTGAAGCTTTCTTT.

The rearrangement uses TRBV5-1 and TRBJ1-2; tentatively, D is TRBD1 (6 bases). V lost 1 base and J 2 bases, leaving 9 bases between the germline ends. The CDR3 sequence is 14 residues long. Germline CDR1 reads SGHRS; CDR2 reads YFSETQ. Here the CDR3 reads CASSLRQANYGYTF. The CDR3 nucleotides are TGCGCCAGCAGCTTGCGACAGGCCAACTATGGCTACACCTTC.

V and J are TRBV25-1 and TRBJ2-2; 9 bases fit TRBD2. Per germline, CDR1 MGHDK and CDR2 SYGVNS. The CDR3 has 16 amino acids. V lost 6 bases to trimming and J lost 2 bases; unmatched junction nucleotides: 7. This CDR3 is CASSPTSGINTGELFF. For the CDR3, the DNA is TGTGCCAGCAGCCCGACTAGCGGAATTAACACCGGGGAGCTGTTTTTT. Based on the CDR3 plus reference TRBV25-1 and TRBJ2-2, the full variable domain is EADIYQTPRYLVIGTGKKITLECSQTMGHDKMYWYQQDPGMELHLIHYSYGVNSTEKGDLSSESTVSRIRTEHFPLTLESARPSHTSQYLCASSPTSGINTGELFFGEGSRLTVL.

The V gene is TRBV4-1, the J gene TRBJ1-4; TRBD1 matches 8 bases. V dropped 3 bases and J dropped 6; count of bases not matched to a gene: 6. CDR3 length: 15 amino acids. Germline-derived CDR1 and CDR2 are MGHRA and YSYEKL. CDR3: CASSQTGAGDEKLFF. Written as DNA, the CDR3 is TGCGCCAGCAGCCAGACAGGGGCGGGAGATGAAAAACTGTTTTTT.

The gene calls are TRBV28 and TRBJ2-1; TRBD2 is a possible D gene (6 bases). V gave up 8 bases and J gave up 4 bases, with 12 bases separating them. The CDR3 has 13 residues. Looked up from germline, CDR1 is MDHEN and CDR2 is SYDVKM. The CDR3 is CASGTSRYNEQFF. DNA for the CDR3: TGTGCCAGCGGGACTTCGCGTTACAATGAGCAGTTCTTC.

The J gene is TRBJ1-1, the V gene TRBV19; maybe TRBD1 (5 bases). Trimming took 3 bases from V and 9 from J, leaving 8 bases between them. Germline CDR1 LNHDA, CDR2 SQIVND (reference sequence). This CDR3 contains 11 residues. CDR3 bases: TGTGCCAGTAGTATCACAGGTCAAGCTTTCTTT. This codes for CASSITGQAFF.

V usage is TRBV11-2 and J usage is TRBJ2-2, with TRBD1 matching 9 bases. The J segment lost 0 bases and the V segment lost 4 bases, leaving 3 bases of the junction unmatched. The CDR3 is 16 amino acids. The germline V gene has CDR1 SGHAT and CDR2 FQNNGV. CDR3 sequence reads: CASSSRTGANTGELFF. The CDR3 DNA is TGTGCCAGCAGCTCCAGGACAGGGGCGAACACCGGGGAGCTGTTTTTT.

This chain uses TRBV7-8 with TRBJ2-3; 10 nucleotides agree with TRBD2. The CDR3 is 17 residues long. Germline CDR1 reads SGHVS; CDR2 reads FQNEAQ. After removal of 0 bases from V and 8 bases from J, the junction contained 11 bases not matched to a gene. CDR3 nucleotide sequence: TGTGCCAGCAGCTTAGCGGCCTCTAGCGGGGGAGGTGGTACGCAGTATTTT. Protein sequence: CASSLAASSGGGGTQYF.

The chain recombines TRBV5-1 with TRBJ1-5; D gene ambiguous. The CDR3 is made up of 14 amino acids. Looked up from germline, CDR1 is SGHRS and CDR2 is YFSETQ. Trimming left V 1 base short and J 5 bases short, with 10 bases between. The CDR3 is CASSLTSGDQPQHF. The CDR3 DNA is TGCGCCAGCAGCTTGACGAGCGGGGATCAGCCCCAGCATTTT.

V and J are TRBV5-4 and TRBJ2-2; D might be TRBD1 (6 bases). CDR3 length: 13 residues. Germline-derived CDR1 and CDR2 are SGHNT and YYREEE (reference sequence). V lost 4 bases, J lost 7 bases, and 11 bases lay in between. CDR3 nucleotide sequence: TGTGCCAGCAGCCCGGACAGAATCGGGGAGCTGTTTTTT. Translated, it gives CASSPDRIGELFF.

The chain combines TRBV25-1 with TRBJ2-3; D possibly corresponds to TRBD1 (5 bases). Trimming took off 4 bases at V and 6 bases at J, with 26 bases between the two ends. Per germline, CDR1 MGHDK and CDR2 SYGVNS. The CDR3 totals 18 residues. CDR3 nucleotide sequence: TGTGCCAGCAGTGCAACCCATAGGTGGGGCAGAGATAGGGATACGCAGTATTTT. Its translation: CASSATHRWGRDRDTQYF.

The rearrangement links TRBV7-2 to TRBJ2-3; D is unresolved. The V gene lost 1 base and the J gene lost 0 bases, with 8 bases spanning the gap. Germline CDR1 and CDR2: SGHTA and FQGNSA. This CDR3 region has 15 residues. The CDR3 reads CASSLGTGSTDTQYF. The DNA for the CDR3 is TGTGCCAGCAGCTTAGGTACCGGTAGCACAGATACGCAGTATTTT.

The chain is built from TRBV27 and TRBJ1-5; D gene uncertain. Germline-derived CDR1 and CDR2 are MNHEY and SMNVEV (reference sequence). The V end lost 2 bases, the J end lost 9 bases, and 8 bases lay between the germline ends. This CDR3 region has 12 residues. The CDR3 loop reads CASSLRSGPQHF. For the CDR3, the DNA is TGTGCCAGCAGTTTACGGTCGGGGCCCCAGCATTTT.

Concerning this clone itself: The junction differs from germline at one of its ends, possibly a read error. This CDR3 is also generated by other DNA sequences in the sample. J is TRBJ1-1 and V is TRBV5-1; no firm D call. Germline CDR1 is SGHRS and CDR2 is YFSETQ. This CDR3 comprises 13 residues. The CDR3 loop is CASSLSRLTEAFF. DNA for the CDR3: TGCGCCAGCAGCTTGTCCAGGCTAACTGAAGCTTTTTTT.

This clone appeared once. The J gene is TRBJ2-5, the V gene TRBV7-2, with D perhaps TRBD2 (6 bases). V was pared by 2 bases and J by 4 bases, with 8 bases between. This CDR3 has 13 residues. The germline CDR1 and CDR2 sequences are SGHTA and FQGNSA. CDR3 nucleotide sequence: TGTGCCAGCAGCTTAACTAGCTCAGAGACCCAGTACTTC. This sequence encodes CASSLTSSETQYF.